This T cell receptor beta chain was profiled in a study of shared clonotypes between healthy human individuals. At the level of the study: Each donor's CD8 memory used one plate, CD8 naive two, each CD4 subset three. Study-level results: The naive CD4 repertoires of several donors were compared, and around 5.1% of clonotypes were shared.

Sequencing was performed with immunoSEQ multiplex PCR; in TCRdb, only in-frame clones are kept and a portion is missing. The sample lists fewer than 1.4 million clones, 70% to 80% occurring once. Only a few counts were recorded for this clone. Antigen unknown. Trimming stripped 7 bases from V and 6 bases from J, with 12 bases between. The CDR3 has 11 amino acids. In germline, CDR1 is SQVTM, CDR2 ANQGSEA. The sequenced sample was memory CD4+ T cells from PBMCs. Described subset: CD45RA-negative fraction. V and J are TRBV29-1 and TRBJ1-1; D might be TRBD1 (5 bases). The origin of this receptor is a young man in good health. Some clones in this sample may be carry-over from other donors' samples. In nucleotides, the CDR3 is TGCAGCGGGACTACAGGTCCTGAAGCTTTCTTT. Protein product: CSGTTGPEAFF. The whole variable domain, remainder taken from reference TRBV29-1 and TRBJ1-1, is SAVISQKPSRDICQRGTSLTIQCQVDSQVTMMFWYRQQPGQSLTLIATANQGSEATYESGFVIDKFPISRPNLTFSTLTVSNMSPEDSSIYLCSGTTGPEAFFGQGTRLTVV.